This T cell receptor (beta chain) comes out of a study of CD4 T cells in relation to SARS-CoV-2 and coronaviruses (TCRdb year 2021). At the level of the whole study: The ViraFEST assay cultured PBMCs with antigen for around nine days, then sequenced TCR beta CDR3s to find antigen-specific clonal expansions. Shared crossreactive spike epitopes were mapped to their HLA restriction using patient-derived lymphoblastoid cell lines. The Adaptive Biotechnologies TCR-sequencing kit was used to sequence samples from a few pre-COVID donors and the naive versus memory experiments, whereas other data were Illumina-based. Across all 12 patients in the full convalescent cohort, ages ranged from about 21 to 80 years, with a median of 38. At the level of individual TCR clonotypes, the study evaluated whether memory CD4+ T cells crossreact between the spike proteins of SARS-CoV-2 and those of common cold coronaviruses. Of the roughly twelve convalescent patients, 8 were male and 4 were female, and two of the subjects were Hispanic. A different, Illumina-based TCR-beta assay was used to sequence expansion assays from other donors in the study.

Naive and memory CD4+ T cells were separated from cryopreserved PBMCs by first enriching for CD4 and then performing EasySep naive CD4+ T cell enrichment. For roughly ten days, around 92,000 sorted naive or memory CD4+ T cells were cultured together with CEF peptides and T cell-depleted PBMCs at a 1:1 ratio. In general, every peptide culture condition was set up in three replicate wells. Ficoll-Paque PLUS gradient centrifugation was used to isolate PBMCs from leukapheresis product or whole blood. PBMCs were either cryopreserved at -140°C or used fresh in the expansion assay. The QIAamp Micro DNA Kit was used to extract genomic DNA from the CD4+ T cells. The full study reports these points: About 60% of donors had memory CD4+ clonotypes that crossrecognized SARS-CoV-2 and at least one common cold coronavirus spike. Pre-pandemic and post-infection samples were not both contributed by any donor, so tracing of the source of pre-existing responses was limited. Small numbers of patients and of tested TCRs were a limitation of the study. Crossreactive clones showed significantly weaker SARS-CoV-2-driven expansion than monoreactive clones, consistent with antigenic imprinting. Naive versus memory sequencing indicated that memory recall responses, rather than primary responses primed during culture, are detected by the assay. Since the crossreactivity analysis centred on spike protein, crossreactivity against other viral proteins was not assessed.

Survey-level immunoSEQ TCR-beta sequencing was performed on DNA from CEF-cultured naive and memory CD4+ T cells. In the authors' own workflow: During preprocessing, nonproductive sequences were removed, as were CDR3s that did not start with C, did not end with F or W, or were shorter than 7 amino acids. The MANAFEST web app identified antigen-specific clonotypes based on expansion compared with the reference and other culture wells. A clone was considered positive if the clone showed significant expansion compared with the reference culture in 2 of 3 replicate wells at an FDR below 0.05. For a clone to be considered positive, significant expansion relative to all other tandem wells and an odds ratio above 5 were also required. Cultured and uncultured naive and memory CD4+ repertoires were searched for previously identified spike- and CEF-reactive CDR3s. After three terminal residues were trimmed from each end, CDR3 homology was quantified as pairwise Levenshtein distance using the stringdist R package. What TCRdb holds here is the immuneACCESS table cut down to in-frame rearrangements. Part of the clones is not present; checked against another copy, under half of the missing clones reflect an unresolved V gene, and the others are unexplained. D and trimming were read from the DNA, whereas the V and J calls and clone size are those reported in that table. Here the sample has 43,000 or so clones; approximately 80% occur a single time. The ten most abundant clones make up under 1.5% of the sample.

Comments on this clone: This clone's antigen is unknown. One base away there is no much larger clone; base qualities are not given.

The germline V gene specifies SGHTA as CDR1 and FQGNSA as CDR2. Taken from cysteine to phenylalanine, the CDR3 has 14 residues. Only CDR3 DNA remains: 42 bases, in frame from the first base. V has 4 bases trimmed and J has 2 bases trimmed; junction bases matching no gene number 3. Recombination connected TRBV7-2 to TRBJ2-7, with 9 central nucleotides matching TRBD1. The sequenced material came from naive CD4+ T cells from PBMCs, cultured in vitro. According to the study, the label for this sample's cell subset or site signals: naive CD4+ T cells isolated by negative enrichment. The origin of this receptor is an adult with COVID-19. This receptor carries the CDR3 CASSSGTGTYEQYF. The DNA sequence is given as TGTGCCAGCAGCTCGGGGACAGGGACCTACGAGCAGTACTTC.